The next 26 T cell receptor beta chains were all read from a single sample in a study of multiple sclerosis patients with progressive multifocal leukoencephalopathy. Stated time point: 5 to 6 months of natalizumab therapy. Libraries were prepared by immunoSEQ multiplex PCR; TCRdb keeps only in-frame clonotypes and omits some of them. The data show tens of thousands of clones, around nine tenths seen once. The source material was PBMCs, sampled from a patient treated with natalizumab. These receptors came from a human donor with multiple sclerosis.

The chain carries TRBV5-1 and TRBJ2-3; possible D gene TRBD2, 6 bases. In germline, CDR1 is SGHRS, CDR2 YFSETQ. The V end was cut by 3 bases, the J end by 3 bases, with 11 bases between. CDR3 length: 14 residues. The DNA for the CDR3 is TGCGCCAGCAGCTCTGAGCGGGTGACAGATACGCAGTATTTT. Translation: CASSSERVTDTQYF.

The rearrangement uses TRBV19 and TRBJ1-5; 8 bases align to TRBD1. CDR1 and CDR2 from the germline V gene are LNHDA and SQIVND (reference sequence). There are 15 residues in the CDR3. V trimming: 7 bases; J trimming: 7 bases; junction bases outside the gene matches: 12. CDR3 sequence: CASKEVRGQGQPQHF. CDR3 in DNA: TGTGCCAGTAAGGAGGTCAGGGGGCAGGGGCAGCCCCAGCATTTT. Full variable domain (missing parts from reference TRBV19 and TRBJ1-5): DGGITQSPKYLFRKEGQNVTLSCEQNLNHDAMYWYRQDPGQGLRLIYYSQIVNDFQKGDIAEGYSVSREKKESFPLTVTSAQKNPTAFYLCASKEVRGQGQPQHFGDGTRLSIL.

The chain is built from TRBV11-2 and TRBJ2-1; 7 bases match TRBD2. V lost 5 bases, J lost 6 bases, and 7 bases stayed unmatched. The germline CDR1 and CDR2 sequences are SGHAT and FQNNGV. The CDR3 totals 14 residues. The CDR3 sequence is CASSGAGVFNEQFF. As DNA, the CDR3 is TGTGCCAGCAGCGGTGCGGGAGTGTTCAATGAGCAGTTCTTC.

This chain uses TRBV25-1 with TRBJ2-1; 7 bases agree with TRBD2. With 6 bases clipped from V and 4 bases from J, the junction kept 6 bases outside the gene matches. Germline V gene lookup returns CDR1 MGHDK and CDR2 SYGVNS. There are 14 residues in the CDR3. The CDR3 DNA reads TGTGCCAGCAGCCCCGGGACTACTTACAATGAGCAGTTCTTC. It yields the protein CASSPGTTYNEQFF.

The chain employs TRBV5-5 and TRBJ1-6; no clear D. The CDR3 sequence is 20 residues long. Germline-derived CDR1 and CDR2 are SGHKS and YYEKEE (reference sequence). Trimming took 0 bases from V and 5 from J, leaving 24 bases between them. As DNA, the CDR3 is TGTGCCAGCAGCTTGGGCCCCTTGGCAGGTCGCGCGGCAAATAATTCACCCCTCCACTTT. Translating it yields CASSLGPLAGRAANNSPLHF. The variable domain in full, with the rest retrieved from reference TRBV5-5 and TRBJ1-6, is DAGVTQSPTHLIKTRGQQVTLRCSPISGHKSVSWYQQVLGQGPQFIFQYYEKEERGRGNFPDRFSARQFPNYSSELNVNALLLGDSALYLCASSLGPLAGRAANNSPLHFGNGTRLTVT.

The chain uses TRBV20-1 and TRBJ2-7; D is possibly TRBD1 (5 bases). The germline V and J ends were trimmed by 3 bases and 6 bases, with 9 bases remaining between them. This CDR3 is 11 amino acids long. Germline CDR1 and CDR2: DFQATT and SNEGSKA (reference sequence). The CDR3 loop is CSARVRVEQYF. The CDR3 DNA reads TGCAGTGCTAGGGTCAGGGTCGAGCAGTACTTC.

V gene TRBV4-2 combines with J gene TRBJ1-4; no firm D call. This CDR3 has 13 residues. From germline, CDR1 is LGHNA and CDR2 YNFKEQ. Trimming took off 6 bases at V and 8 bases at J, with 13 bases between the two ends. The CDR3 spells CASRVQQREKLFF. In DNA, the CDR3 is TGTGCCAGCAGGGTTCAACAGAGGGAAAAACTGTTTTTT.

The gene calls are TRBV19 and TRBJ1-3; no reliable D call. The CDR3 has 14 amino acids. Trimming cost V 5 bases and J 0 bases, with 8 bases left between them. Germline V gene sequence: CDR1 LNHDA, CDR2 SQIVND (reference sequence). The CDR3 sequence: CASSWVNSGNTIYF. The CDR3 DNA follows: TGTGCCAGTAGTTGGGTCAACTCTGGAAACACCATATATTTT.

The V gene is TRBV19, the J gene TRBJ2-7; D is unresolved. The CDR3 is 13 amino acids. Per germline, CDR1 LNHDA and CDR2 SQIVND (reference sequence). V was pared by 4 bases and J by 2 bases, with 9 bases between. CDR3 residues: CASSTSVTYEQYF. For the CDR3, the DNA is TGTGCCAGTAGTACCAGCGTGACCTACGAGCAGTACTTC. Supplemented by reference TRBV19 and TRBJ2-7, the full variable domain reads DGGITQSPKYLFRKEGQNVTLSCEQNLNHDAMYWYRQDPGQGLRLIYYSQIVNDFQKGDIAEGYSVSREKKESFPLTVTSAQKNPTAFYLCASSTSVTYEQYFGPGTRLTVT.

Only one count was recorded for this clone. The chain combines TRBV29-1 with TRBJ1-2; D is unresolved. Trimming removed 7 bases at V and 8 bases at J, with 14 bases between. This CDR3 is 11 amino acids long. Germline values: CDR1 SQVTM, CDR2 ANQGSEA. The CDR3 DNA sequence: TGCAGCGCTTCGGCGGGAGTCGGCTACACCTTC. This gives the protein CSASAGVGYTF.

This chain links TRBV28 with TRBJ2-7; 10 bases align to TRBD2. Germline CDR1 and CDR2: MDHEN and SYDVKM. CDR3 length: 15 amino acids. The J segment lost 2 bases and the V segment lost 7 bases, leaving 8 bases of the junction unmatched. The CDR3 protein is CASTAGLAVAYEQYF. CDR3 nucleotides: TGTGCCAGCACCGCCGGACTAGCGGTGGCCTACGAGCAGTACTTC.

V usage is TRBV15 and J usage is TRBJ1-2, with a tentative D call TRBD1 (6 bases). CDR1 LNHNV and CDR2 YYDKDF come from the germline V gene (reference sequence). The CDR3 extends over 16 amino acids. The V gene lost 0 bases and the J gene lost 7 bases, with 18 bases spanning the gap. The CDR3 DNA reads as TGTGCCACCAGCAGAGATTCCGAAGGGCAGGGGATTGGCTACACCTTC. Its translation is CATSRDSEGQGIGYTF.

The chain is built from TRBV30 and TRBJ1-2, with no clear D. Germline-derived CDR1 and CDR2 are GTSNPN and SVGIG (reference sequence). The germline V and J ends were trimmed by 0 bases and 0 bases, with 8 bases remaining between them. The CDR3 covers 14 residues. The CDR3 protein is CAWSVILPNYGYTF. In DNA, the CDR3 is TGTGCCTGGAGTGTAATCTTGCCTAACTATGGCTACACCTTC. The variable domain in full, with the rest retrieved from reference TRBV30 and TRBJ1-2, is SQTIHQWPATLVQPVGSPLSLECTVEGTSNPNLYWYRQAAGRGLQLLFYSVGIGQISSEVPQNLSASRPQDRQFILSSKKLLLSDSGFYLCAWSVILPNYGYTFGSGTRLTVV.

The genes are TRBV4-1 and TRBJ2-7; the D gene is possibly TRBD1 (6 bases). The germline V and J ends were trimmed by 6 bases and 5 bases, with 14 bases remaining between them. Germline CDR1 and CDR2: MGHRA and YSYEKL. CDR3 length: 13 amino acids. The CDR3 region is CASSLRDMDEQYF. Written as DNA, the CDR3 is TGCGCCAGCAGTCTCCGGGACATGGACGAGCAGTACTTC.

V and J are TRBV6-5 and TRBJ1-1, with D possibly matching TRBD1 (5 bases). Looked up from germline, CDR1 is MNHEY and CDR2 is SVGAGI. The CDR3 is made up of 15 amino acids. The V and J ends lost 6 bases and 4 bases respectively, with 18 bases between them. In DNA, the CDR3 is TGTGCCAGCAGGGGGGACGGGGAGCGAGTCACTGAAGCTTTCTTT. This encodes CASRGDGERVTEAFF.

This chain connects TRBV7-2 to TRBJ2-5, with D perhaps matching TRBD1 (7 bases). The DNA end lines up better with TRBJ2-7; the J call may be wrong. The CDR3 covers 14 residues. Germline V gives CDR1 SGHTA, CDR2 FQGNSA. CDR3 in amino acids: CASSFSGGSYEQYF. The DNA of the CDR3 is TGTGCCAGCAGCTTTTCAGGGGGGTCCTACGAGCAGTACTTC.

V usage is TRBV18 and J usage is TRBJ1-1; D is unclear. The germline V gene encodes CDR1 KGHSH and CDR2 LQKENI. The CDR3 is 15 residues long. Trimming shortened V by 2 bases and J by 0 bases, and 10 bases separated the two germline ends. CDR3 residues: CASSPGVSMNTEAFF. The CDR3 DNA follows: TGTGCCAGCTCACCAGGGGTATCTATGAACACTGAAGCTTTCTTT.

CDR3: CASQDRNNSPLHF. CDR3 coding DNA: TGTGCCAGCCAGGACAGGAATAATTCACCCCTCCACTTT. The rearrangement joins TRBV6-6 to TRBJ1-6, with 7 bases identical to TRBD1. Germline V gene data show CDR1 as MNHNY and CDR2 as SVGAGI (reference sequence). Trimming took 8 bases from V and 5 from J; bases not matched to a gene: 3. The CDR3 loop spans 13 amino acids.

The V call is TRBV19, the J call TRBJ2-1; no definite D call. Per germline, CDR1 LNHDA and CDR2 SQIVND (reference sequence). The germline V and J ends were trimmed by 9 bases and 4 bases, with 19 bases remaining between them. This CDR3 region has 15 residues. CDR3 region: CASPGRPEPYNEQFF. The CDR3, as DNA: TGTGCCAGCCCAGGACGACCCGAGCCTTACAATGAGCAGTTCTTC.

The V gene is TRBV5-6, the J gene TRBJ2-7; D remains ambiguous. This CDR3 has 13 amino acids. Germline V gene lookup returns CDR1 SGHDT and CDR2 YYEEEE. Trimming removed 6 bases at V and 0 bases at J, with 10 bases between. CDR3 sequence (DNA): TGTGCCAGCACGTTATTGAGCTCCTACGAGCAGTACTTC. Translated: CASTLLSSYEQYF.

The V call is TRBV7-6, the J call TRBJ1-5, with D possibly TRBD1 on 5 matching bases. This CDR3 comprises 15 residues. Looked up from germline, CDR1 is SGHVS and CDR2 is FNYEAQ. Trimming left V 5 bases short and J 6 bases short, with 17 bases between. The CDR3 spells CASSPSSAGIQPQHF. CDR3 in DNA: TGTGCCAGCAGCCCCAGCTCGGCAGGGATTCAGCCCCAGCATTTT.

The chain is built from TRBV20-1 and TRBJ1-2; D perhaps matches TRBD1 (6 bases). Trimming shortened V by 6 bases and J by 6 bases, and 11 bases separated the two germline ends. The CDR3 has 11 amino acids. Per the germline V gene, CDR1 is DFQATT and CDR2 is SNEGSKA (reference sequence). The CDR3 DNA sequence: TGCAGTGCGTATCACAGGGATGGCTACACCTTC. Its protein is CSAYHRDGYTF.

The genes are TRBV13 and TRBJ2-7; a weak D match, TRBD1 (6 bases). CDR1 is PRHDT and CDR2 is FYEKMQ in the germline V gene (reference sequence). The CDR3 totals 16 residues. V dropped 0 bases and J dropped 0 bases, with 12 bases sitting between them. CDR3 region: CASSLGLRGSSYEQYF. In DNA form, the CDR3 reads TGTGCCAGCAGCTTAGGCCTGAGGGGGAGCTCCTACGAGCAGTACTTC.

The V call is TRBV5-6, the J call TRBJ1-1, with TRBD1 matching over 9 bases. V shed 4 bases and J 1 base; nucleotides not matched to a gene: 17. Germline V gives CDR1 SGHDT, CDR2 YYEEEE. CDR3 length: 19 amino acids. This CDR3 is CASSRVAGTGPHGNTEAFF. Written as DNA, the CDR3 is TGTGCCAGCAGCCGAGTAGCCGGGACAGGGCCCCACGGGAACACTGAAGCTTTCTTT.

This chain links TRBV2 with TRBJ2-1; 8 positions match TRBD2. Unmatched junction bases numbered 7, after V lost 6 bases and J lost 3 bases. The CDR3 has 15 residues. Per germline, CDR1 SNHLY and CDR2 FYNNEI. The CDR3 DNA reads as TGTGCCAGCAGGACGAGCGGGAGTGGCTACAATGAGCAGTTCTTC. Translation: CASRTSGSGYNEQFF. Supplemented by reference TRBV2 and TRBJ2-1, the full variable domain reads EPEVTQTPSHQVTQMGQEVILRCVPISNHLYFYWYRQILGQKVEFLVSFYNNEISEKSEIFDDQFSVERPDGSNFTLKIRSTKLEDSAMYFCASRTSGSGYNEQFFGPGTRLTVL.

CDR3 nucleotides: TGTGCCAGCAGCTTAAACCGCCCGAGCTCCTACAATGAGCAGTTCTTC. Translating it yields CASSLNRPSSYNEQFF. The chain employs TRBV11-3 and TRBJ2-1; no clear D. Germline V gene lookup returns CDR1 SGHNT and CDR2 YENEEA. The CDR3 has 16 amino acids. The V end was cut by 2 bases, the J end by 0 bases, with 11 bases between.